This TCR beta chain stems from a study of T cell responses to AZD1222 COVID-19 vaccine. Germline V gives CDR1 SGHRS, CDR2 YFSETQ. This CDR3 has 15 residues. Trimming left V 0 bases short and J 4 bases short, with 13 bases between. Study observations and caveats: Donors were largely white British and mainly female; clonal diversity was possibly underestimated. A reported finding is that nearly half of spike-specific TCRs target unmutated variant regions. Following two doses of AZD1222, Spike-specific TCR breadth and depth rose. At 160-218 and 743-854, vaccine-associated CD4 TCRs were dominant, and they spanned spike.

Note on this clone: Its antigen is not known.

This table comes from immunoSEQ multiplex PCR, and its TCRdb copy is limited to in-frame clones, with some not included. The data contain 150,000 or so clones, roughly 90% of them singletons. V is TRBV5-1 and J is TRBJ1-2; tentative D call: TRBD1 (5 bases). The sequence was collected from an adult in good health. Sequenced material: peripheral blood, taken on day 0 of MenACWY control vaccination. This CDR3 reads CASSLVGQEGYGYTF. The DNA for the CDR3 is TGCGCCAGCAGCTTGGTGGGGCAGGAGGGCTATGGCTACACCTTC. Full variable domain (remainder filled in from reference TRBV5-1 and TRBJ1-2): KAGVTQTPRYLIKTRGQQVTLSCSPISGHRSVSWYQQTPGQGLQFLFEYFSETQRNKGNFPGRFSGRQFSNSRSEMNVSTLELGDSALYLCASSLVGQEGYGYTFGSGTRLTVV.